This T cell receptor (beta chain) was found in a study of cytomegalovirus exposure and HLA in healthy donors. Study information: The study placed 70% to 90% of its approximately 380 genotyped donors in the Caucasian-associated ancestry cluster. The study's findings and limits: Previously analyzed data showed that most TCR beta V segments were productive at a frequency of about 87% or about 30%. Reportedly, fewer N-insertions than the roughly 700-donor mean appeared in an Asian-associated ancestry cluster in a later analysis.

The V gene lost 4 bases and the J gene lost 0 bases, with 11 bases spanning the gap. Germline loops: CDR1 SGDLS, CDR2 YYNGEE. The CDR3 consists of 14 residues. About this clone: No antigen is known for it.

The PCR used 60 Vbeta and 13 Jbeta primers. The table came from immunoSEQ multiplex PCR; TCRdb's copy has only in-frame clones and leaves some out. The sample carries 150,000 to 200,000 clones, over 70% recorded once. This TCR was sampled from a young woman in good health and CMV-seropositive. The gene calls are TRBV9 and TRBJ2-7; possible D gene TRBD2, 6 bases. Specimen: PBMCs. CDR3 sequence reads: CASSPDYSSYEQYF. CDR3 in DNA: TGTGCCAGCAGCCCGGACTACTCCTCCTACGAGCAGTACTTC.